The next 15 T cell receptor beta chains were all read from a single sample in a study of blood T cells in healthy people across ages. Through a sample-barcoded 5' primer and a J-beta primer mix, a second PCR was run for roughly 6 to 12 cycles. Via MiXCR, TCRdb re-called the 5' RACE reads, giving one row per CDR3 protein. Of approximately 900,000 distinct CDR3 sequences in the sample, 25% to 35% were seen once. A further study also used this sample, focusing on T cells of mothers and their children.

Specimen: blood. These receptors all come from a woman in her 40s in good health.

This clonotype was observed at least ten times. V gene TRBV29-1 combines with J gene TRBJ2-3; 9 bases fit TRBD1. The CDR3 sequence is 15 residues long. From germline, CDR1 is SQVTM and CDR2 ANQGSEA. Trimming removed 7 bases from V and 0 bases from J; junction bases left unmatched: 8. This chain's CDR3 is CSGIQGAPSTDTQYF. The DNA for the CDR3 is TGCAGCGGGATACAGGGGGCCCCTAGCACAGATACGCAGTATTTT.

In this sample, this clonotype turned up many times. The V gene is TRBV12-3 or TRBV12-4, the J gene TRBJ2-1, with TRBD2 matching 10 bases. V shed 2 bases, J shed 6 bases, and the junction held 4 bases outside the gene matches. The length of the CDR3 is 15 residues. CDR3 nucleotides: TGTGCCAGCAGTTTAAGTAGCGGGGGGTCCAATGAGCAGTTCTTC. This gives the protein CASSLSSGGSNEQFF.

The gene calls are TRBV12-3 or TRBV12-4 and TRBJ2-3; D remains ambiguous. This CDR3 has 13 amino acids. V gave up 7 bases and J gave up 4 bases, with 12 bases separating them. CDR3 sequence reads: CASTKVRADTQYF. Written as DNA, the CDR3 is TGTGCCAGCACCAAGGTGAGAGCAGATACGCAGTATTTT.

This clonotype was counted many times. The chain has TRBV20-1 and TRBJ1-2; tentative D call: TRBD1 (6 bases). From germline, CDR1 is DFQATT and CDR2 SNEGSKA (reference sequence). The CDR3 totals 15 residues. Trimming removed 0 bases at V and 3 bases at J, with 14 bases between. The CDR3 region is CSARDPMKGDYGYTF. CDR3 nucleotide sequence: TGCAGTGCTAGAGATCCCATGAAGGGGGACTATGGCTACACCTTC.

The chain links TRBV20-1 to TRBJ2-1; TRBD1 agrees at 10 bases. The CDR3 spans 16 residues. Germline CDR1 reads DFQATT; CDR2 reads SNEGSKA (reference sequence). Trimming removed 6 bases from V and 3 bases from J; junction bases left unmatched: 11. CDR3 residues: CSAYRTGTGDYNEQFF. The CDR3 coding sequence is TGCAGTGCCTATAGAACCGGGACAGGGGACTACAATGAGCAGTTCTTC.

Regarding this clonotype: Compared with germline, one end of the junction differs, possibly owing to a read error. This chain joins TRBV7-9 and TRBJ1-1, with a possible D match to TRBD1 (5 bases). This CDR3 comprises 13 residues. Germline values: CDR1 SEHNR, CDR2 FQNEAQ (reference sequence). The CDR3, as DNA: TGTGCTAGCAGCCCCCCGGGGGGGACTGAAGCTTTCTTT. Protein product: CASSPPGGTEAFF.

The CDR3 nucleotides read TGCAGTGCTGGAAAGGGGTTTGCAAACTCCGGGGCCAACGTCCTGACTTTC. Amino acids: CSAGKGFANSGANVLTF. This chain links TRBV20-1 with TRBJ2-6, with D possibly matching TRBD1 (5 bases). There are 17 residues in the CDR3. Germline values: CDR1 DFQATT, CDR2 SNEGSKA (reference sequence). Deletions cut 5 bases from V and 4 bases from J, with 21 bases between.

This clonotype was observed a handful of times. The rearrangement links TRBV6-5 to TRBJ2-5, with TRBD1 identical over 8 bases. The CDR3 sequence is 13 residues long. Germline lookup yields CDR1 MNHEY and CDR2 SVGAGI. Unmatched junction bases numbered 10, after V lost 11 bases and J lost 5 bases. CDR3 protein: CAAGRGRDETQYF. In DNA, the CDR3 is TGTGCCGCGGGCAGGGGGCGCGACGAGACCCAGTACTTC.

The rearrangement links TRBV6-6 to TRBJ2-2; D is possibly TRBD2 (7 bases). CDR3 size: 15 residues. The V end lost 6 bases, the J end lost 3 bases, and 14 bases lay between the germline ends. Germline lookup yields CDR1 MNHNY and CDR2 SVGAGI (reference sequence). The CDR3 bases are TGTGCCAGCAGGCCTCCGGGGGGCTACACCGGGGAGCTGTTTTTT. Translation gives CASRPPGGYTGELFF.

The CDR3 nucleotides are TGTGCCAGCAGCTTACCGGGACTAGTGGGCGATGAGCAGTACTTC. This gives the protein CASSLPGLVGDEQYF. The rearrangement links TRBV5-6 to TRBJ2-4, with TRBD2 matching over 8 bases. The CDR3 runs to 15 residues. Germline loops: CDR1 SGHDT, CDR2 YYEEEE. V dropped 2 bases and J dropped 13; count of bases not matched to a gene: 14. Drawing the rest from reference TRBV5-6 and TRBJ2-4, the complete variable domain is DAGVTQSPTHLIKTRGQQVTLRCSPKSGHDTVSWYQQALGQGPQFIFQYYEEEERQRGNFPDRFSGHQFPNYSSELNVNALLLGDSALYLCASSLPGLVGDEQYFGAGTRLSVL.

This clonotype was picked up a small number of times. The gene calls are TRBV20-1 and TRBJ1-5, with a tentative D call TRBD1 (6 bases). The germline V and J ends were trimmed by 6 bases and 3 bases, with 15 bases remaining between them. The CDR3 consists of 14 residues. The germline CDR1 and CDR2 sequences are DFQATT and SNEGSKA (reference sequence). CDR3 DNA sequence: TGCAGTGCCCCAACTACAGGGCCCAATCAGCCCCAGCATTTT. It is translated as CSAPTTGPNQPQHF.

This clonotype has only a few counts. CDR3 nucleotides: TGTGCCAGCAGCTTAGTAGGGGTGCGCGGCTACACCTTC. This translates into CASSLVGVRGYTF. The V gene is TRBV7-2, the J gene TRBJ1-2; tentatively, D is TRBD1 (5 bases). Germline CDR1 SGHTA, CDR2 FQGNSA. The CDR3 has 13 residues. V lost 1 base to trimming and J lost 8 bases, with 11 bases between them.

This sequence joins TRBV29-1 and TRBJ1-6; tentative D call: TRBD1 (5 bases). Trimming cost V 5 bases and J 4 bases, with 9 bases left between them. CDR3 length equals 13 residues. Germline CDR1 reads SQVTM; CDR2 reads ANQGSEA. CDR3 nucleotide sequence: TGCAGCGTTCAGACAGAGTATAATTCACCCCTCCACTTT. Encoded protein: CSVQTEYNSPLHF.

There are a few counts of this clonotype. The chain has TRBV7-9 and TRBJ2-3; D is unresolved. CDR1 and CDR2 (germline): SEHNR, FQNEAQ (reference sequence). The CDR3 runs to 14 residues. Trimming cost V 5 bases and J 4 bases, with 13 bases left between them. The DNA of the CDR3 is TGTGCCAGCAGCATCGGAGTCCCCCCAGATACGCAGTATTTT. Translating gives CASSIGVPPDTQYF. Full variable domain (remainder filled in from reference TRBV7-9 and TRBJ2-3): DTGVSQNPRHKITKRGQNVTFRCDPISEHNRLYWYRQTLGQGPEFLTYFQNEAQLEKSRLLSDRFSAERPKGSFSTLEIQRTEQGDSAMYLCASSIGVPPDTQYFGPGTRLTVL.

This sequence joins TRBV13 and TRBJ2-5; D gene uncertain. The CDR3 totals 14 residues. CDR1 PRHDT and CDR2 FYEKMQ come from the germline V gene (reference sequence). Trimming pared 5 bases from V and 11 bases from J, leaving 21 bases between. The CDR3 sequence: CASSQTGYHNEQYF. The CDR3 nucleotides are TGTGCCAGCAGCCAAACCGGATACCACAATGAGCAGTACTTC.